This T cell receptor beta chain was observed in a study of T cells in narcolepsy. Study context: Donors had narcolepsy type 1 or type 2, or were healthy controls. General study results and limits: Autoreactive HCRT-specific and TRIB2-specific clonotypes were marked in same-patient CSF-versus-blood CD4+ comparisons. Autoreactive clone sequences were missing from some blood memory CD4+ repertoires.

A note on this clone: Its target is not known.

Clones were sequenced by immunoSEQ multiplex PCR, and TCRdb holds only the in-frame ones, with some missing. The data show around 31,000 clones, roughly 78% seen once. Germline V gene lookup returns CDR1 MNHNS and CDR2 SASEGT. Trimming took 7 bases from V and 4 from J; bases not matched to a gene: 5. This CDR3 spans 13 amino acids. The chain recombines TRBV6-1 with TRBJ2-5, with TRBD1 matching over 8 bases. The clonotype comes from a human donor with narcolepsy. The sample was CD45RA- memory CD4+ T cells from PBMCs. The CDR3 reads CASTATGAETQYF. The CDR3 DNA sequence: TGTGCCAGCACCGCGACAGGGGCAGAGACCCAGTACTTC.